The clone carrying this T cell receptor (beta chain) was counted at least ten times. The antigen is not known. The data were obtained in a study of identical twins. General observations from the study: The degree of excess twin sharing was weaker in beta out-of-frame sequences. For zero-insertion analyses, partial confounding could come from invariant MAIT and iNKT cells. Models underpredicted monozygotic twin sharing of out-of-frame TCR alpha. Within cord blood, abundant beta clonotypes carried fewer insertions, but memory repertoires showed no such trend.

Each CDR3 protein is one row after TCRdb ran MiXCR on the 5' RACE reads. This table has hundreds of thousands of distinct CDR3 sequences, more than 6.5% appearing once. This sample also belongs to another study, concerning yellow fever vaccine responses in identical twins.

The sequencing input was PBMCs. The clonotype comes from a woman under 30 in good health.

CDR3 in DNA: TGCGCCAGCAGCTTGGACTCCTCCCTGGGTACGCAGTATTTT. The encoded protein is CASSLDSSLGTQYF. The rearrangement links TRBV5-1 to TRBJ2-3; no reliable D call. Trimming pared 0 bases from V and 8 bases from J, leaving 13 bases between. The CDR3 consists of 14 residues. The V gene's germline CDR1 is SGHRS and CDR2 YFSETQ.